This T cell receptor (beta chain) originates from a study of CD8+ T cells in alopecia areata. Study-level findings and limits: Shared TCR sequences were less clear between patients than in mice, possibly partly from HLA diversity. Affected lesional scalp, above all in alopecia totalis/universalis, was more clonal than normal scalp. Scalp data also include sequences from resident alphabeta T cells of normal skin.

V lost 0 bases and J lost 6; bases outside the gene matches: 5. Germline assignment: CDR1 PRHDT and CDR2 FYEKMQ (reference sequence). The CDR3 has 17 amino acids. The sequencing template was cDNA reverse transcribed from extracted RNA. TCRdb keeps only in-frame clones here, not all; method: immunoSEQ multiplex PCR. The top ten clones hold approximately 22% of a sample with 100,000 to 120,000 clones, approximately 59% of them seen once. Remarks on this clone: No antigen is known for it.

J is TRBJ2-2 and V is TRBV13; 12 bases align to TRBD2. Sample: CD8+ T cells sorted from blood. The clonotype originates from a human donor in good health. The CDR3 region has the DNA TGTGCCAGCAGCTTAGGATTGGGACTAGCGGGCGCCGGGGAGCTGTTTTTT. Protein product: CASSLGLGLAGAGELFF. The full variable domain, with the rest looked up from reference TRBV13 and TRBJ2-2, is AAGVIQSPRHLIKEKRETATLKCYPIPRHDTVYWYQQGPGQDPQFLISFYEKMQSDKGSIPDRFSAQQFSDYHSELNMSSLELGDSALYFCASSLGLGLAGAGELFFGEGSRLTVL.